What follows is one TCR beta chain and its context. As yet, its antigen is unknown. Deep sequencing aimed at 1 in 200,000 to 1 in 1 million T cells' resolution. Only in-frame clones appear in the TCRdb table, and some are missing; sequencing was by immunoSEQ multiplex PCR. The sample has around 130,000 clones, around four fifths seen once. This record comes from a study of cytotoxic CD8 clonotypes in ibrutinib-treated CLL. The overall study: The study included 11 to 12 relapsed/refractory and fewer than 16 treatment-naive patients; 17 to 18 had IGHV unmutated disease.

Study-wide points: Clonality climbed at ibrutinib response, then dropped toward baseline at progression. Public clonotypes, found uncommonly, either contracted or stayed stable on treatment.

Here the sequenced sample was PBMCs, taken after 24 months of ibrutinib treatment. The TCR sequence derives from a human donor with chronic lymphocytic leukemia.

CDR3 sequence (DNA): TGTGCCAGCAGCCTCCGCTTAGCTCATGAGCAGTTCTTC. Protein: CASSLRLAHEQFF. The chain is built from TRBV7-7 and TRBJ2-1; the D is unclear. In germline, CDR1 is SSHAT, CDR2 FNYEAQ (reference sequence). The V end was cut by 5 bases, the J end by 8 bases, with 13 bases between. This CDR3 region has 13 residues.